Each of the 30 T cell receptor beta chains below was sequenced from the same sample in a study of blood T cell repertoires in COVID-19. Assay: immunoSEQ multiplex PCR; the TCRdb copy retains only in-frame clones and omits some. The data show approximately 200,000 clones, with around 80% seen just once and about 6.9% held by the top ten. The sequenced material came from peripheral blood. These receptors were obtained from a human donor with acute or convalescent COVID-19. The donor label of this sample is uncertain.

The rearrangement links TRBV6-5 to TRBJ2-7, with 8 nucleotides matching TRBD1. The CDR3 is 14 amino acids. CDR1 is MNHEY and CDR2 is SVGAGI in the germline V gene. V lost 5 bases and J lost 2; bases outside the gene matches: 5. The CDR3 DNA reads as TGTGCCAGCAGTAGTTACAGGGGGACCTACGAGCAGTACTTC. Translated: CASSSYRGTYEQYF.

The chain has TRBV7-9 and TRBJ1-6, with 8 bases that match TRBD1. Per germline, CDR1 SEHNR and CDR2 FQNEAQ (reference sequence). The CDR3 runs 15 residues. With 5 bases clipped from V and 10 bases from J, the junction kept 10 bases outside the gene matches. The DNA of the CDR3 is TGTGCCAGCAGCCCCCGACAGGGGCAGACCTCACCCCTCCACTTT. Translation: CASSPRQGQTSPLHF.

Concerning this clone: Germline is not matched at one junction end, which may reflect a read error. The chain combines TRBV29-1 with TRBJ2-1, with 15 bases aligning to TRBD2. Germline CDR1 is SQVTM and CDR2 is ANQGSEA. This CDR3 comprises 14 residues. CDR3 in DNA: TGCAGCGTCGAAGGGACTAGCGGGAGGAATGAGCAGTTCTTC. Residues: CSVEGTSGRNEQFF.

The genes are TRBV2 and TRBJ2-4; the match to TRBD2 covers 7 bases. The length of the CDR3 is 13 residues. Trimming cost V 6 bases and J 7 bases; bases outside gene matches: 6. Germline V gene lookup returns CDR1 SNHLY and CDR2 FYNNEI. The CDR3 reads CASSITSANIQYF. The CDR3 bases are TGTGCCAGCAGCATTACTAGCGCTAACATTCAGTACTTC.

This chain joins TRBV29-1 and TRBJ2-2, with TRBD1 matching 7 bases. Per the germline V gene, CDR1 is SQVTM and CDR2 is ANQGSEA. With V trimmed by 0 bases and J by 5 bases, 3 bases remained unmatched. This CDR3 is built from 14 residues. CDR3 amino acids: CSVEDRGRTGELFF. The CDR3 coding sequence is TGCAGCGTTGAAGATAGGGGGCGAACCGGGGAGCTGTTTTTT.

The chain has TRBV18 and TRBJ2-7; TRBD2 matches at 12 bases. CDR3 size: 15 residues. The ends lost 3 bases at V and 4 bases at J; junction bases unmatched: 4. CDR1 KGHSH and CDR2 LQKENI come from the germline V gene. The CDR3 is CASSPRLAGVYEQYF. CDR3 DNA: TGTGCCAGCTCACCCAGACTAGCGGGAGTGTACGAGCAGTACTTC.

The DNA for the CDR3 is TGTGCCTGGAGCCTGACAGGGGGCAATATGGGTGGCTACACCTTC. It translates to CAWSLTGGNMGGYTF. The V call is TRBV30, the J call TRBJ1-2; 10 nucleotides agree with TRBD1. The V gene's germline CDR1 is GTSNPN and CDR2 SVGIG (reference sequence). The CDR3 runs 15 residues. The V and J ends lost 3 bases and 7 bases, in that order; junction bases with no gene match: 11.

V and J are TRBV5-1 and TRBJ2-6, with 8 nucleotides matching TRBD1. The CDR3 sequence is 18 residues long. Germline V gene sequence: CDR1 SGHRS, CDR2 YFSETQ. The ends lost 0 bases at V and 0 bases at J; junction bases unmatched: 5. In nucleotides, the CDR3 is TGCGCCAGCAGCTTGGAAGGGACAGGCTCCTCTGGGGCCAACGTCCTGACTTTC. It is translated as CASSLEGTGSSGANVLTF.

The V call is TRBV28, the J call TRBJ2-4; D might be TRBD2 (6 bases). Germline CDR1 reads MDHEN; CDR2 reads SYDVKM. V was shortened by 4 bases and J by 0 bases, with 13 bases between the two germline ends. CDR3 length: 16 amino acids. CDR3 DNA sequence: TGTGCCAGCAGTTCCGGGAGCAAACTAGCCAAAAACATTCAGTACTTC. It specifies CASSSGSKLAKNIQYF.

The genes are TRBV6-5 and TRBJ2-7; TRBD2 is a possible D gene (6 bases). The germline V gene has CDR1 MNHEY and CDR2 SVGAGI. V lost 2 bases, J lost 2 bases, and 10 bases lay in between. This CDR3 is 14 amino acids long. This chain's CDR3 is CASSYTTRPYEQYF. The DNA of the CDR3 is TGTGCCAGCAGTTACACGACTAGGCCCTACGAGCAGTACTTC.

This clone was counted a single time. This chain joins TRBV15 and TRBJ1-3; D is perhaps TRBD1 (5 bases). The CDR3 is made up of 16 amino acids. Trimming took off 0 bases at V and 4 bases at J, with 13 bases between the two ends. Germline V gene data show CDR1 as LNHNV and CDR2 as YYDKDF (reference sequence). The CDR3 spells CATSRDGGGSGNTIYF. The CDR3 nucleotides read TGTGCCACCAGCAGAGATGGGGGGGGATCCGGAAACACCATATATTTT. The complete variable domain, with remaining parts taken from reference TRBV15 and TRBJ1-3, reads DAMVIQNPRYQVTQFGKPVTLSCSQTLNHNVMYWYQQKSSQAPKLLFHYYDKDFNNEADTPDNFQSRRPNTSFCFLDIRSPGLGDTAMYLCATSRDGGGSGNTIYFGEGSWLTVV.

The table lists this clone with a few counts. The chain recombines TRBV18 with TRBJ1-6; D is ambiguous. The V end was cut by 6 bases, the J end by 10 bases, with 13 bases between. Germline assignment: CDR1 KGHSH and CDR2 LQKENI. The CDR3 contains 13 residues. The CDR3 is CASSPFGESPLHF. CDR3 sequence (DNA): TGTGCCAGCTCCCCCTTCGGGGAATCACCCCTCCACTTT.

The rearrangement uses TRBV27 and TRBJ1-1, with 9 nucleotides matching TRBD1. The CDR3 sequence is 16 residues long. CDR1 is MNHEY and CDR2 is SMNVEV in the germline V gene (reference sequence). V was clipped by 6 bases and J by 1 base; unmatched bases: 9. CDR3 DNA: TGTGCCAGCAGAGATTGGGACAGGGCCGGGAACACTGAAGCTTTCTTT. Translated, it gives CASRDWDRAGNTEAFF.

The genes are TRBV4-1 and TRBJ2-5; TRBD2 aligns across 12 bases. From germline, CDR1 is MGHRA and CDR2 YSYEKL. The CDR3 runs 18 residues. V dropped 0 bases and J dropped 0; count of bases not matched to a gene: 5. CDR3: CASSQDFGTSGYQETQYF. CDR3 nucleotide sequence: TGCGCCAGCAGCCAAGATTTCGGGACTAGCGGGTACCAAGAGACCCAGTACTTC.

The chain uses TRBV6-5 and TRBJ1-3, with a weak D call TRBD1 (6 bases). V dropped 5 bases and J dropped 2 bases, with 10 bases sitting between them. This CDR3 spans 14 amino acids. Germline V gene data show CDR1 as MNHEY and CDR2 as SVGAGI. The CDR3, as DNA: TGTGCCAGCAGTCCTACAGGGACTGGAAACACCATATATTTT. This encodes CASSPTGTGNTIYF.

This chain connects TRBV3-1 (or the pseudogene TRBV3-2) to TRBJ1-5; a weak D match, TRBD1 (6 bases). Trimming removed 3 bases at V and 4 bases at J, with 16 bases between. The V gene's germline CDR1 is LGHDT and CDR2 YNNKEL (reference sequence). There are 16 residues in the CDR3. The CDR3 protein is CASSQETGSRNQPQHF. CDR3 nucleotides: TGTGCCAGCAGCCAGGAAACAGGGTCTCGTAATCAGCCCCAGCATTTT.

Remarks on this clone: Other DNA variants within this sample encode the same CDR3. The chain joins TRBV27 to TRBJ2-7, with TRBD1 matching 7 bases. The CDR3 is made up of 14 amino acids. The junction had 6 bases not matched to a gene; V was cut back by 4 bases and J by 3 bases. Germline lookup yields CDR1 MNHEY and CDR2 SMNVEV (reference sequence). Here the CDR3 reads CASSYRQGGYEQYF. CDR3 coding DNA: TGTGCCAGCAGTTACCGACAGGGCGGCTACGAGCAGTACTTC.

V usage is TRBV4-2 and J usage is TRBJ1-2; no clear D. CDR1 and CDR2 from the germline V gene are LGHNA and YNFKEQ. The CDR3 covers 16 residues. Trimming stripped 0 bases from V and 4 bases from J, with 15 bases between. The DNA of the CDR3 is TGTGCCAGCAGCCAAGATAGGCCGTCCACGGGCTATGGCTACACCTTC. Its protein is CASSQDRPSTGYGYTF.

This clone was observed a single time. This chain joins TRBV2 and TRBJ2-3, with D unresolved. V dropped 6 bases and J dropped 2 bases, with 6 bases sitting between them. The CDR3 extends over 12 amino acids. Per the germline V gene, CDR1 is SNHLY and CDR2 is FYNNEI. CDR3 DNA: TGTGCCAGCAGATACTCCACAGATACGCAGTATTTT. Encoded protein: CASRYSTDTQYF.

This clone has a handful of counts. This chain uses TRBV30 with TRBJ2-7, with a weak D call TRBD1 (5 bases). Germline CDR1 GTSNPN, CDR2 SVGIG (reference sequence). V lost 2 bases, J lost 3 bases, and 14 bases lay in between. CDR3 length equals 14 residues. CDR3 bases: TGTGCCTGGAGTACAATCCGACAGAACTACGAGCAGTACTTC. This gives the protein CAWSTIRQNYEQYF.

This clone was counted between two and nine times. The chain links TRBV5-1 to TRBJ2-7; a possible D gene is TRBD2 (5 bases). The length of the CDR3 is 13 residues. From germline, CDR1 is SGHRS and CDR2 YFSETQ. Trimming shortened V by 5 bases and J by 1 base, and 10 bases separated the two germline ends. Here the CDR3 reads CASSRGLSYEQYF. The DNA of the CDR3 is TGCGCCAGCAGTCGCGGACTTTCCTACGAGCAGTACTTC.

The chain uses TRBV10-3 and TRBJ1-5; D possibly corresponds to TRBD1 (5 bases). The germline V and J ends were trimmed by 9 bases and 4 bases, with 16 bases remaining between them. Germline V lookup: CDR1 ENHRY, CDR2 SYGVKD. The CDR3 is 14 amino acids. CDR3 region: CAIGRDGENQPQHF. The CDR3 nucleotides are TGTGCCATAGGGAGGGACGGGGAGAATCAGCCCCAGCATTTT.

The chain uses TRBV27 and TRBJ2-2, with D uncertain. The V and J ends lost 5 bases and 1 base respectively, with 11 bases between them. This CDR3 comprises 15 residues. Germline V CDR1 and CDR2: MNHEY, SMNVEV (reference sequence). The CDR3 is CASSEWAVNTGELFF. The DNA of the CDR3 is TGTGCCAGCAGTGAATGGGCTGTGAACACCGGGGAGCTGTTTTTT.

The V gene is TRBV7-9, the J gene TRBJ1-2; D unclear. This CDR3 is 13 amino acids long. V was shortened by 1 base and J by 4 bases, with 7 bases between the two germline ends. From germline, CDR1 is SEHNR and CDR2 FQNEAQ (reference sequence). The DNA for the CDR3 is TGTGCCAGCAGCTTAGTGCCGGGCTATGGCTACACCTTC. This gives the protein CASSLVPGYGYTF.

This sequence joins TRBV18 and TRBJ2-3; the match to TRBD2 covers 9 bases. Germline V gives CDR1 KGHSH, CDR2 LQKENI. This CDR3 comprises 15 residues. J was trimmed by 4 bases and V by 0 bases; bases with no gene match: 2. The CDR3 is CASSPPSGRADTQYF. For the CDR3, the DNA is TGTGCCAGCTCACCACCTAGCGGGAGAGCAGATACGCAGTATTTT.

This chain links TRBV5-1 with TRBJ2-7, with 10 bases aligning to TRBD1. With 5 bases clipped from V and 5 bases from J, the junction kept 10 bases outside the gene matches. The CDR3 is 15 amino acids. In germline, CDR1 is SGHRS, CDR2 YFSETQ. The chain's CDR3 is CASSLRQGALDEQYF. For the CDR3, the DNA is TGCGCCAGCAGTTTACGACAGGGGGCACTGGACGAGCAGTACTTC.

This chain uses TRBV29-1 with TRBJ2-7; 7 nucleotides line up with TRBD1. The V gene's germline CDR1 is SQVTM and CDR2 ANQGSEA. V shed 1 base, J shed 3 bases, and the junction held 3 bases outside the gene matches. This CDR3 has 13 amino acids. The CDR3 sequence: CSVEAQGRYEQYF. The CDR3 DNA sequence: TGCAGCGTTGAAGCACAGGGGCGCTACGAGCAGTACTTC.

In its sample, this clone was seen a few times. The chain has TRBV10-3 and TRBJ2-3; 7 bases fit TRBD2. Germline-derived CDR1 and CDR2 are ENHRY and SYGVKD. Trimming cost V 7 bases and J 1 base; bases outside gene matches: 2. The CDR3 consists of 13 residues. In nucleotides, the CDR3 is TGTGCCATCATGGCGGGAGGCACAGATACGCAGTATTTT. This gives the protein CAIMAGGTDTQYF.

This clone was seen only once. CDR3 nucleotide sequence: TGTGCCAGCAGCTTAGCGCCCCCGCCAGGTGGTGAGCAGTTCTTC. Protein product: CASSLAPPPGGEQFF. This chain connects TRBV7-2 to TRBJ2-1; D unresolved. The CDR3 extends over 15 amino acids. Germline CDR1 reads SGHTA; CDR2 reads FQGNSA. V dropped 0 bases and J dropped 9 bases, with 15 bases sitting between them.

The sample holds one count of this clone. The rearrangement links TRBV2 to TRBJ2-5, with TRBD2 matching over 15 bases. The CDR3 totals 18 residues. Germline-derived CDR1 and CDR2 are SNHLY and FYNNEI. V was clipped by 6 bases and J by 5 bases; unmatched bases: 13. The CDR3, as DNA: TGTGCCAGCAGCGGGACTAGCGGGAGGCCCCTATTTGGTGAGACCCAGTACTTC. This codes for CASSGTSGRPLFGETQYF. The entire variable domain, with the rest obtained from reference TRBV2 and TRBJ2-5, is as follows: EPEVTQTPSHQVTQMGQEVILRCVPISNHLYFYWYRQILGQKVEFLVSFYNNEISEKSEIFDDQFSVERPDGSNFTLKIRSTKLEDSAMYFCASSGTSGRPLFGETQYFGPGTRLLVL.